The rows below give T cell receptor beta chains drawn from one sample of a study of long-term antiretroviral therapy in people with HIV. Measured with immunoSEQ multiplex PCR; TCRdb has only the in-frame clones, and not every one. The sample contains about 32,000 clones, approximately 94% of which appear only once. The source material was unsorted PBMCs, sampled 4.1 years after starting antiretroviral therapy. The receptors come from a woman in her forties or fifties with HIV. The CDR3 runs from the conserved cysteine through the conserved F or W. Fields, in order: J gene, D gene, V gene, clone size, CDR3 protein, CDR3 DNA. A D gene is named only where the DNA matches it firmly. A row's size may be missing; if present it is once, few, many or a size class.

TRBJ2-7	-	TRBV6-6	-	CAPPGRDSYEQYF	TGTGCCCCCCCGGGCAGGGACTCCTACGAGCAGTACTTC
TRBJ2-5	-	TRBV5-1	once	CASQREMETQYF	TGCGCCAGCCAACGAGAGATGGAGACCCAGTACTTC
TRBJ1-5	-	TRBV27	-	CASSVRGGAESNQPQHF	TGTGCCAGCAGTGTCAGGGGAGGGGCAGAAAGCAATCAGCCCCAGCATTTT
TRBJ1-2	TRBD1	TRBV7-9	once	CASSSLTGGYGYTF	TGTGCCAGCAGCTCGCTGACAGGGGGCTATGGCTACACCTTC
TRBJ1-1	-	TRBV19	-	CASSIGRGNTEAFF	TGTGCCAGTAGTATAGGGCGGGGGAACACTGAAGCTTTCTTT
TRBJ2-2	TRBD2	TRBV7-2	-	CASSALAEFGNTGELFF	TGTGCCAGCAGCGCCCTAGCGGAATTCGGGAACACCGGGGAGCTGTTTTTT
TRBJ1-1	TRBD1	TRBV7-8	-	CASTPPGQGILGTEAFF	TGTGCCAGCACCCCCCCCGGACAGGGAATTTTGGGCACTGAAGCTTTCTTT
TRBJ1-4	-	TRBV30	-	CAWSVNRDSGVPTNEKLFF	TGTGCCTGGAGTGTTAACCGGGACTCAGGGGTTCCAACTAATGAAAAACTGTTTTTT
TRBJ2-3	-	TRBV10-3	-	CAISEGDTQYF	TGTGCCATCAGCGAGGGAGATACGCAGTATTTT
TRBJ1-4	-	TRBV18	-	CASSPVGGGEKLFF	TGTGCCAGCTCACCTGTGGGGGGCGGTGAAAAACTGTTTTTT
TRBJ1-3	-	TRBV2	-	CASSEAELNSGNTIYF	TGTGCCAGCAGTGAAGCAGAATTAAACTCTGGAAACACCATATATTTT
TRBJ2-3	TRBD1	TRBV5-1	-	CASSGQGTDTQYF	TGCGCCAGCTCCGGACAGGGCACAGATACGCAGTATTTT
TRBJ1-6	-	TRBV19	-	CASKGQDSPLHF	TGTGCCAGTAAGGGTCAGGATTCACCCCTCCACTTT
TRBJ1-5	-	TRBV29-1	-	CSVAEGGSGMPQHF	TGCAGCGTTGCTGAGGGCGGCTCAGGGATGCCCCAGCATTTT
TRBJ2-2	TRBD1	TRBV4-1	-	CASSQDGTVTGELFF	TGCGCCAGCAGCCAAGATGGGACAGTCACCGGGGAGCTGTTTTTT
TRBJ1-2	TRBD1	TRBV6-6	-	CASSSTDRVDGYTF	TGTGCCAGCAGTTCCACAGACAGGGTCGATGGCTACACCTTC
TRBJ1-3	TRBD1	TRBV7-3	-	CASSPDREFGNTIYF	TGTGCCAGCAGCCCGGACAGGGAGTTTGGAAACACCATATATTTT
TRBJ1-1	-	TRBV10-3	-	CAISESSRGTEAFF	TGTGCCATCAGTGAGTCGTCCAGGGGCACTGAAGCTTTCTTT
TRBJ2-7	TRBD2	TRBV9	once	CASSFGTSGVYEQYF	TGTGCCAGCAGCTTCGGGACTAGCGGGGTCTACGAGCAGTACTTC
TRBJ2-5	TRBD2	TRBV5-4	-	CASRRTSVETQYF	TGTGCCAGCCGCCGAACTAGCGTTGAGACCCAGTACTTC
TRBJ2-1	-	TRBV7-9	-	CASSLILARDEQFF	TGTGCCAGCAGCTTAATCCTAGCTAGGGATGAGCAGTTCTTC
TRBJ2-7	TRBD2	TRBV7-6	few	CASSLRPQGGNYEQYF	TGTGCCAGCAGCTTAAGGCCGCAGGGAGGGAACTACGAGCAGTACTTC
TRBJ2-7	TRBD2	TRBV29-1	-	CSVTIAGGYEQYF	TGCAGCGTGACCATAGCGGGGGGTTACGAGCAGTACTTC
TRBJ2-2	TRBD2	TRBV9	-	CASSQLAGGWNGELFF	TGTGCCAGCAGCCAACTAGCGGGGGGCTGGAACGGGGAGCTGTTTTTT
TRBJ1-3	-	TRBV2	-	CATSRRLRDTIYF	TGTGCCACCTCAAGACGGCTCCGGGACACCATATATTTT
TRBJ2-2	-	TRBV4-2	-	CASSRQVNTGELFF	TGTGCCAGCAGCAGACAGGTCAACACCGGGGAGCTGTTTTTT
TRBJ1-4	-	TRBV5-6	-	CASSLVDAEKLFF	TGTGCCAGCAGCTTGGTCGACGCCGAAAAACTGTTTTTT
TRBJ1-6	TRBD1	TRBV7-9	once	CASRGTGGKNNSPLHF	TGTGCCAGCAGGGGGACAGGGGGCAAGAATAATTCACCCCTCCACTTT
TRBJ1-1	-	TRBV19	-	CASKQGATEAFF	TGTGCCAGTAAGCAGGGAGCCACTGAAGCTTTCTTT
TRBJ1-3	-	TRBV6-1	-	CASSEPHSGNTIYF	TGTGCCAGCAGTGAACCGCATTCTGGAAACACCATATATTTT
TRBJ1-4	-	TRBV12-2	-	CASRFDRQLFF	TGTGCAAGTCGCTTCGATCGGCAACTGTTTTTT
TRBJ2-7	TRBD2	TRBV4-1	-	CASSQVWRGSTYEQYF	TGCGCCAGCAGCCAAGTCTGGCGGGGGTCGACCTACGAGCAGTACTTC
TRBJ2-2	TRBD2	TRBV7-2	-	CASSLGLAGTGELFF	TGTGCCAGCAGCTTAGGACTAGCAGGCACCGGGGAGCTGTTTTTT
TRBJ2-7	-	TRBV10-2	-	CASRGGTSYEQYF	TGCGCCAGCAGGGGTGGGACTTCCTACGAGCAGTACTTC
TRBJ1-3	TRBD1	TRBV11-2	-	CASSPDRAYGNTIYF	TGTGCCAGCAGCCCTGACAGGGCTTACGGAAACACCATATATTTT
TRBJ2-5	TRBD2	TRBV7-3	-	CASSSGGEETQYF	TGTGCCAGCAGCTCCGGGGGGGAGGAGACCCAGTACTTC
TRBJ2-3	TRBD2	TRBV5-4	-	CASSSATSGGAPDTQYF	TGTGCCAGCAGCTCGGCGACTAGCGGGGGGGCCCCAGATACGCAGTATTTT
TRBJ2-7	-	TRBV6-6	-	CASTNSYEQYF	TGTGCCAGCACAAATTCCTACGAGCAGTACTTC
TRBJ2-3	-	TRBV5-1	-	CASSAGQMRGTDTQYF	TGCGCCAGCAGCGCGGGACAGATGCGGGGCACAGATACGCAGTATTTT
TRBJ1-2	-	TRBV19	-	CASSIEQPWGYTF	TGTGCCAGTAGTATAGAACAGCCGTGGGGCTACACCTTC
TRBJ2-7	-	TRBV7-9	-	CASSRLGGSYEQYF	TGTGCCAGCAGTAGACTCGGTGGGTCCTACGAGCAGTACTTC
TRBJ1-4	TRBD1	TRBV6-1	-	CASSGDRTYEKLFF	TGTGCCAGCAGTGGGGACAGGACATACGAAAAACTGTTTTTT
TRBJ2-2	-	TRBV27	-	CASSLGAGMNTGELFF	TGTGCCAGCAGTTTAGGGGCCGGGATGAACACCGGGGAGCTGTTTTTT
TRBJ2-1	-	TRBV7-9	-	CASSLVPLGSAGNEQFF	TGTGCCAGCAGCTTAGTTCCTCTAGGCTCGGCCGGCAATGAGCAGTTCTTC
TRBJ2-5	TRBD1	TRBV9	-	CASSETGARETQYF	TGTGCCAGCAGCGAGACAGGGGCCCGAGAGACCCAGTACTTC
TRBJ2-7	TRBD1	TRBV5-1	-	CASSFRPGQGLYEQYF	TGCGCCAGCAGCTTCCGGCCGGGACAGGGACTCTACGAGCAGTACTTC
TRBJ1-6	TRBD1	TRBV7-2	-	CASSTLTGVTGSPLHF	TGTGCCAGCAGCACCTTGACAGGGGTAACAGGTTCACCCCTCCACTTT
TRBJ2-1	TRBD1	TRBV20-1	-	CSAADRAQFF	TGCAGTGCTGCTGACAGGGCTCAGTTCTTC